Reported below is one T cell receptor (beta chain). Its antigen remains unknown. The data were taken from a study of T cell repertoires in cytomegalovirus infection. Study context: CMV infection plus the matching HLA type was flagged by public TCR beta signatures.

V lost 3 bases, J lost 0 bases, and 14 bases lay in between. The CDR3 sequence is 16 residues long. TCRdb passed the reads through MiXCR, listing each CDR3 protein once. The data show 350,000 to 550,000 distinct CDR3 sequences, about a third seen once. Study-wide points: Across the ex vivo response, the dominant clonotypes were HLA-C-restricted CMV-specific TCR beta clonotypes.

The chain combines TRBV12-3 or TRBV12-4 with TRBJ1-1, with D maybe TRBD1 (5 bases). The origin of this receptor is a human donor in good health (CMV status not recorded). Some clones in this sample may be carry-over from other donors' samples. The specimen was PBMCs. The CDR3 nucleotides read TGTGCCAGCAGTTTCTCCGGGGGAGTCATGAACACTGAAGCTTTCTTT. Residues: CASSFSGGVMNTEAFF.